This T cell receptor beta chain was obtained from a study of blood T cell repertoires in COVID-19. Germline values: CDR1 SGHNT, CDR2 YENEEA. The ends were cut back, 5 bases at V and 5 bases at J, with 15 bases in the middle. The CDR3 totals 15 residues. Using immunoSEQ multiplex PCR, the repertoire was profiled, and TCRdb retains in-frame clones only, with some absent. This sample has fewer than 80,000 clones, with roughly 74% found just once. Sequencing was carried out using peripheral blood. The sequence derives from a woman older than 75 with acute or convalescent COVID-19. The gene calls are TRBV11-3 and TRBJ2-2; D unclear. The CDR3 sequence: CASSPLMQWTGELFF. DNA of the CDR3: TGTGCCAGCAGCCCCCTGATGCAGTGGACCGGGGAGCTGTTTTTT.